The clone carrying this T cell receptor beta chain was picked up many times. The antigen is unknown. Amplified TCR beta CDR3 regions derived from RNA transcripts. In the first-round RT-PCR of the TCR CDR3, the HTBI primer set was used. TCRdb used MiXCR to reprocess the multiplex PCR reads, holding one entry per CDR3 protein. The data hold some 350,000 distinct CDR3 sequences, with 25% observed a single time. This sample stems from a study of T cells in Graves' hyperthyroidism and ophthalmopathy. Study-level background: Peripheral blood draws took place at initial diagnosis, ahead of any treatment.

Trimming pared 0 bases from V and 1 base from J, leaving 13 bases between. The CDR3 runs to 16 residues. Germline V gene data show CDR1 as MNHEY and CDR2 as SVGAGI. This sample holds PBMCs from roughly 10 ml fresh peripheral blood. Study findings and constraints: Most clonotypes that expanded in the thyroid above 0.001 also showed up in blood.

This TCR derives from a man aged 45-60 years with Graves' hyperthyroidism. This chain joins TRBV6-5 and TRBJ2-7, with D perhaps matching TRBD1 or TRBD2 (5 bases each). The material sequenced was blood. The CDR3 DNA reads as TGTGCCAGCAGTTACTCGATAGGGACCGAGTCCTACGAGCAGTACTTC. Translation: CASSYSIGTESYEQYF.